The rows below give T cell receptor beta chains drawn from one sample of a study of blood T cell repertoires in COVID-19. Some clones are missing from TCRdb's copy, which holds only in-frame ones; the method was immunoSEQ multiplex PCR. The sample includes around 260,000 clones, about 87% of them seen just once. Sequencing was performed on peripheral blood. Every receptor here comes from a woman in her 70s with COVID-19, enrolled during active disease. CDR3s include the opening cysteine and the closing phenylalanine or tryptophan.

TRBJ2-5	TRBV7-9	CASSGGGQGETQYF
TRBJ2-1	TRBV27	CASSYLPRQVPDEQFF
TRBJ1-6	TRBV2	CASSDMGLVNSPLHF
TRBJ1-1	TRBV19	CASSIEVRMNTEAFF
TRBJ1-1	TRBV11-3	CASSWAQMNTEAFF
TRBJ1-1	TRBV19	CASSLAGYMNTEAFF
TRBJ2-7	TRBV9	CASSVTGQSYEQYF
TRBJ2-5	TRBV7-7	CASSMGLAFPETQYF
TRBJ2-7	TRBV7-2	CASSPTSGRDEQYF
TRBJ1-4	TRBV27	CASRRDSATNEKLFF
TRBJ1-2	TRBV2	CASQGGQGDYGYTF
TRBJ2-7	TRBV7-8	CASSLPQGLSYEQYF
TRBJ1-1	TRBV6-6	CASSYGGMNTEAFF
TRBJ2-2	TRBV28	CASSPGQGYTGELFF
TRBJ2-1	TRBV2	CASSGSAVAGIGEQFF